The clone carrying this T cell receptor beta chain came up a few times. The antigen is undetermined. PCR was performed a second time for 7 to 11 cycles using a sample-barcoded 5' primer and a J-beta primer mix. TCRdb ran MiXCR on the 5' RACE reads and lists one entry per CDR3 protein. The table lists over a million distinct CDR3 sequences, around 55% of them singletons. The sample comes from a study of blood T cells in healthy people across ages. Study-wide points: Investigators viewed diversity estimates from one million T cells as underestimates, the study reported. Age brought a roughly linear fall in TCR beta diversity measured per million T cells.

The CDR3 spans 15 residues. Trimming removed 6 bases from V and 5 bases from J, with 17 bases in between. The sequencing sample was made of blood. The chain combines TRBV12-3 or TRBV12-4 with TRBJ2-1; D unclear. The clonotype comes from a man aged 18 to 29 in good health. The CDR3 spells CASSTSIDSHNEQFF. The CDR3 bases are TGTGCCAGCAGCACCTCAATTGACTCACACAATGAGCAGTTCTTC.